Described below is a single T cell receptor beta chain sequence and its context. No antigen is known for it. The record has no base qualities; no much larger clone is one base away. Based on the germline V gene, the CDR1 and CDR2 sequences are SQVTM and ANQGSEA. The CDR3 starts with the cysteine, ends with the phenylalanine, and has 13 residues. Only CDR3 DNA remains: 39 bases, in frame from the first base. Trimming at the junction amounts to 5 bases on V and 2 bases on J, and the germline ends lie 10 bases apart. This sample's time point label indicates: about 28 days (+/-7) after the second vaccine dose. AZD1222 recipients given second doses at about 4 weeks or at about 12 weeks were pooled, since spike-specific TCR depth and breadth were not found to differ between the two schedules. Samples from vaccinated people were obtained from the UK trials COV001 and COV002, which included a single-blind randomized controlled phase 2/3 trial of AZD1222 (ChAdOx1 nCoV-19) in healthy adults. Trial participant PBMC samples were collected at day 0 and day 28 after the second dose for TCRbeta chain sequencing.

The CDR3 regions of human TCRbeta chains were analyzed by immunosequencing. From the authors' description of their analysis: TCRs in the repertoires were compared against a reference library of SARS-CoV-2-specific TCRs that had been generated with the MIRA antigen-specificity platform. Breadth was defined as the fraction of unique TCRs that were SARS-CoV-2-associated, and depth was defined as the fraction of total T cells that were SARS-CoV-2-associated. Using the MIRA data, every spike-specific TCR was mapped to the spike region that the TCR reacted to and assigned to either a CD4 or a CD8 class. Log10-transformed breadth and depth values were compared by one-way ANOVA with Sidak's multiple comparisons tests. In its TCRdb copy, this immuneACCESS table keeps in-frame sequences only and misses some clones. Where compared with another copy, unresolved V genes explain less than half of these, and the others have no known cause. V and J calls and clone size come straight from that table; D and trimming were deduced from the DNA. Here the sample has tens of thousands of clones; 70% to 90% occur a single time. The ten largest account for less than 6% of the sample.

The entry originates in a study of T cell responses to AZD1222 COVID-19 vaccine (dated by TCRdb to the early 2020s). Study-level background: TCR sequencing was performed for over 230 trial participants, of whom around 200 were given two doses of AZD1222 and around 26 were given two doses of MenACWY control vaccine. Trial participants were enrolled by age into subgroups of 18-55, 56-69 and 70-plus years, and around 140, 26 and 57 TCR-sequenced participants, respectively, were included in these subgroups. Results the study describes overall, beyond this receptor: CD4 TCRs associated with the vaccine covered the entire spike protein, and the dominant responses were in regions 160-218 and 743-854. Because no samples from the day 14 peak response were available, repertoires could be characterized only after the peak T cell response. Only a handful of AZD1222 recipients were SARS-CoV-2 seropositive at baseline, limiting conclusions about previously exposed vaccinees. Participants were mostly white British and included more females than males, and it was suggested by the authors that clonal diversity may have been underestimated. After two AZD1222 doses, both the breadth and the depth of spike-specific TCRs were significantly higher than at day 0 and than in MenACWY recipients. In the small 56-69-year group, the increase in depth fell short of significance, most likely because of low power. Reportedly, close to half of the unique spike-specific TCRs recognized epitopes lying outside the regions that are mutated in the B.1.351 and B.1.1.7 variants.

Sequences were derived from peripheral blood, sampled 28 days after the second AZD1222 dose. The sequence is built from TRBV29-1 and TRBJ2-1; the D segment cannot be called with confidence. The source of this sequence is an adult who received the AZD1222 COVID-19 vaccine. CDR3 sequence: CSVREMAYNEQFF. The DNA sequence is given as TGCAGCGTTAGAGAGATGGCCTACAATGAGCAGTTCTTC.